The 27 T cell receptor beta chains listed next were all sequenced from one sample in a study of cytomegalovirus exposure and HLA in healthy donors. Primers: 60 Vbeta forward and 13 Jbeta reverse. TCRdb's table, derived via immunoSEQ multiplex PCR, lists solely in-frame clones and lacks some. The table lists 95,000 to 150,000 clones, 75% to 90% of them singletons, with 2% to 2.5% in the top ten. Sequenced input: PBMCs. These TCRs come from a man in his thirties or forties in good health and CMV-seronegative.

V is TRBV6-6 and J is TRBJ1-2; 7 bases match TRBD1. The CDR3 loop spans 14 amino acids. The germline V gene has CDR1 MNHNY and CDR2 SVGAGI (reference sequence). V gave up 2 bases and J gave up 2 bases; unmatched junction bases: 2. The CDR3 spells CASSYMGQNYGYTF. The CDR3 bases are TGTGCCAGCAGTTACATGGGACAGAACTATGGCTACACCTTC.

The chain has TRBV5-6 and TRBJ2-7; D not certain. The CDR3 has 13 amino acids. Trimming took 1 base from V and 2 from J, leaving 7 bases between them. CDR1 SGHDT and CDR2 YYEEEE come from the germline V gene. The CDR3 spells CASSLSQAYEQYF. The DNA for the CDR3 is TGTGCCAGCAGCTTGAGTCAGGCCTACGAGCAGTACTTC.

The V and J genes are TRBV27 and TRBJ1-5, with a tentative D call TRBD1 (5 bases). The CDR3 spans 12 residues. Germline values: CDR1 MNHEY, CDR2 SMNVEV (reference sequence). Trimming left V 6 bases short and J 5 bases short, with 8 bases between. The CDR3 coding sequence is TGTGCCAGCAGCGACAGAGATCAGCCCCAGCATTTT. Its translation is CASSDRDQPQHF.

The genes are TRBV18 and TRBJ2-7; no definite D call. With 3 bases removed from V and 1 base from J, the gap between germline ends came to 7 bases. Germline-derived CDR1 and CDR2 are KGHSH and LQKENI. The CDR3 is 13 residues long. The DNA of the CDR3 is TGTGCCAGCTCACCGTCCGGGTCCTACGAGCAGTACTTC. Translation: CASSPSGSYEQYF.

V is TRBV5-1 and J is TRBJ2-5, with 14 bases lining up with TRBD2. The CDR3 runs 15 residues. After removal of 3 bases from V and 8 bases from J, the junction contained 6 bases not matched to a gene. From germline, CDR1 is SGHRS and CDR2 YFSETQ. CDR3: CASSYSGTSGGTQYF. The CDR3 DNA is TGCGCCAGCAGCTACTCCGGGACTAGCGGGGGTACCCAGTACTTC. Full variable domain (outside the CDR3, taken from reference TRBV5-1 and TRBJ2-5): KAGVTQTPRYLIKTRGQQVTLSCSPISGHRSVSWYQQTPGQGLQFLFEYFSETQRNKGNFPGRFSGRQFSNSRSEMNVSTLELGDSALYLCASSYSGTSGGTQYFGPGTRLLVL.

The chain has TRBV14 and TRBJ2-3; 14 positions match TRBD2. Germline V gives CDR1 SGHDN, CDR2 FVKESK. V was pared by 4 bases and J by 5 bases, with 8 bases of the junction left unmatched. The CDR3 is 17 amino acids. The CDR3 protein is CASSPRLAGGRGDTQYF. The CDR3 bases are TGTGCCAGCAGCCCACGACTAGCGGGGGGGCGTGGAGATACGCAGTATTTT.

This clone turned up a few times. The chain employs TRBV7-9 and TRBJ1-6; D possibly corresponds to TRBD1 (5 bases). Trimming shortened V by 5 bases and J by 5 bases, and 19 bases separated the two germline ends. The CDR3 has 17 residues. CDR1 and CDR2 from the germline V gene are SEHNR and FQNEAQ (reference sequence). CDR3 amino acids: CASSTPDGAGHNSPLHF. The CDR3 DNA is TGTGCCAGCAGCACTCCGGATGGGGCCGGGCATAATTCACCCCTCCACTTT. The complete variable domain, with remaining parts taken from reference TRBV7-9 and TRBJ1-6, reads DTGVSQNPRHKITKRGQNVTFRCDPISEHNRLYWYRQTLGQGPEFLTYFQNEAQLEKSRLLSDRFSAERPKGSFSTLEIQRTEQGDSAMYLCASSTPDGAGHNSPLHFGNGTRLTVT.

The genes are TRBV10-1 and TRBJ2-3; the D gene is possibly TRBD1 (6 bases). CDR3 length: 16 amino acids. Germline V gene sequence: CDR1 WNHNN, CDR2 SYGVQD (reference sequence). Trimming took 3 bases from V and 4 from J, leaving 17 bases between them. CDR3 nucleotides: TGCGCCAGCAGTGACCTCACAGGGAAGGTGGCAGATACGCAGTATTTT. Its protein is CASSDLTGKVADTQYF.

This rearrangement joins TRBV5-1 to TRBJ1-1, with TRBD1 matching over 9 bases. The CDR3 is 15 residues long. J was trimmed by 4 bases and V by 2 bases; bases with no gene match: 6. CDR1 and CDR2 (germline): SGHRS, YFSETQ. CDR3 coding DNA: TGCGCCAGCAGCTTCAGGACAGGGGAGCGCACTGAAGCTTTCTTT. Protein sequence: CASSFRTGERTEAFF.

This rearrangement joins TRBV6-4 to TRBJ2-3, with 10 bases identical to TRBD1. J was trimmed by 2 bases and V by 2 bases; bases with no gene match: 1. Germline lookup yields CDR1 MRHNA and CDR2 SNTAGT. The CDR3 contains 15 residues. This CDR3 reads CASSDGTGDTDTQYF. Written as DNA, the CDR3 is TGTGCCAGCAGTGACGGGACAGGGGACACAGATACGCAGTATTTT.

This chain connects TRBV4-2 to TRBJ1-4, with unresolved D. The germline V and J ends were trimmed by 0 bases and 4 bases, with 6 bases remaining between them. Germline CDR1 LGHNA, CDR2 YNFKEQ. This CDR3 is 14 amino acids long. The CDR3 nucleotides read TGTGCCAGCAGCCAAGACCGAGTTAATGAAAAACTGTTTTTT. Amino acids: CASSQDRVNEKLFF.

This chain connects TRBV4-1 to TRBJ1-1, with D unresolved. Trimming cost V 1 base and J 6 bases, with 6 bases left between them. The CDR3 consists of 12 residues. Germline CDR1 is MGHRA and CDR2 is YSYEKL. DNA for the CDR3: TGCGCCAGCAGCCAAGTGTCCTCTGAAGCTTTCTTT. It is translated as CASSQVSSEAFF.

Only a few counts were recorded for this clone. The V and J genes are TRBV11-3 and TRBJ1-1; the D is unclear. The CDR3 consists of 14 residues. The germline V and J ends were trimmed by 5 bases and 1 base, with 11 bases remaining between them. Germline CDR1 reads SGHNT; CDR2 reads YENEEA. CDR3 sequence reads: CASSPGWGNTEAFF. The DNA for the CDR3 is TGTGCCAGCAGCCCGGGGTGGGGGAACACTGAAGCTTTCTTT. The full variable domain, completed using reference TRBV11-3 and TRBJ1-1, is EAGVVQSPRYKIIEKKQPVAFWCNPISGHNTLYWYLQNLGQGPELLIRYENEEAVDDSQLPKDRFSAERLKGVDSTLKIQPAELGDSAVYLCASSPGWGNTEAFFGQGTRLTVV.

The chain recombines TRBV29-1 with TRBJ1-2, with D possibly being TRBD1 (6 bases). Germline CDR1 SQVTM, CDR2 ANQGSEA. Trimming pared 5 bases from V and 4 bases from J, leaving 14 bases between. The CDR3 has 13 amino acids. This CDR3 is CSVRSDRIYGYTF. The CDR3 DNA reads TGCAGCGTTAGATCAGACAGGATCTATGGCTACACCTTC.

The chain is built from TRBV2 and TRBJ2-3; 8 bases map to TRBD1. This CDR3 comprises 14 residues. V was pared by 6 bases and J by 2 bases, with 4 bases of the junction left unmatched. Germline CDR1 reads SNHLY; CDR2 reads FYNNEI. The CDR3 region is CASRTGATTDTQYF. Written as DNA, the CDR3 is TGTGCCAGCAGGACAGGGGCAACCACAGATACGCAGTATTTT.

The V and J genes are TRBV7-9 and TRBJ1-5, with 12 nucleotides matching TRBD1. The CDR3 has 15 amino acids. Per the germline V gene, CDR1 is SEHNR and CDR2 is FQNEAQ (reference sequence). The trim removed 3 bases at V and 8 bases at J, leaving 5 bases unmatched. This chain's CDR3 is CASSLGTGGSEPQHF. The CDR3 DNA reads TGTGCCAGCAGCTTGGGGACAGGGGGCAGCGAGCCCCAGCATTTT.

V and J are TRBV7-2 and TRBJ1-4, with TRBD1 identical over 9 bases. The V gene's germline CDR1 is SGHTA and CDR2 FQGNSA. CDR3 size: 17 residues. The junction had 11 bases not matched to a gene; V was cut back by 5 bases and J by 4 bases. The CDR3 nucleotides read TGTGCCAGCAGCCTAAGGACAGGGGCGGGGGTTAATGAAAAACTGTTTTTT. This encodes CASSLRTGAGVNEKLFF.

The V gene is TRBV18, the J gene TRBJ2-1, with 8 bases aligning to TRBD2. With 6 bases clipped from V and 9 bases from J, the junction kept 13 bases outside the gene matches. The CDR3 is 15 residues long. The germline gives CDR1 KGHSH, CDR2 LQKENI. CDR3 region: CASSERVGGAGEQFF. The CDR3 bases are TGTGCCAGCTCGGAGCGGGTCGGGGGGGCCGGTGAGCAGTTCTTC.

Note on this clone: A read error may produce the germline difference seen at one junction end. The chain combines TRBV5-1 with TRBJ2-6, with D perhaps matching TRBD1 (6 bases). The CDR3 is 14 residues long. CDR1 is SGHRS, CDR2 YFSETQ, per germline. The CDR3 region has the DNA TGCGCCAGCGGCGGACAGACTGGGGCCAACGGCCTGACTTTC. Amino acid sequence: CASGGQTGANGLTF.

This rearrangement joins TRBV27 to TRBJ2-2; 7 bases match TRBD1. The CDR3 extends over 16 amino acids. The germline V gene encodes CDR1 MNHEY and CDR2 SMNVEV (reference sequence). Trimming removed 6 bases from V and 7 bases from J; junction bases left unmatched: 14. The CDR3 coding sequence is TGTGCCAGCAGAGATACCGACAGGGTAGTTGGCGGGGAGCTGTTTTTT. Encoded protein: CASRDTDRVVGGELFF.

The chain recombines TRBV19 with TRBJ1-1, with 11 bases aligning to TRBD1. CDR1 is LNHDA, CDR2 SQIVND, per germline (reference sequence). This CDR3 contains 11 residues. Trimming took 8 bases from V and 9 from J; bases not matched to a gene: 2. The CDR3 DNA is TGTGCCAGTCGGGACAGGGGGAAAGCTTTCTTT. The encoded protein is CASRDRGKAFF.

The chain uses TRBV9 and TRBJ2-5, with D hard to call. The germline V gene has CDR1 SGDLS and CDR2 YYNGEE. Deletions cut 3 bases from V and 0 bases from J, with 9 bases between. The CDR3 sequence is 14 residues long. CDR3 loop: CASSDGPYQETQYF. The CDR3 DNA reads as TGTGCCAGCAGCGACGGTCCCTACCAAGAGACCCAGTACTTC.

CDR3 loop: CASSAFRPATNEKLFF. CDR3 coding DNA: TGCGCCAGCAGCGCATTCAGGCCTGCAACTAATGAAAAACTGTTTTTT. This rearrangement joins TRBV5-1 to TRBJ1-4, with no clear D. In germline, CDR1 is SGHRS, CDR2 YFSETQ. This CDR3 is built from 16 residues. V gave up 4 bases and J gave up 0 bases, with 13 bases separating them. The complete variable domain, with remaining parts taken from reference TRBV5-1 and TRBJ1-4, reads KAGVTQTPRYLIKTRGQQVTLSCSPISGHRSVSWYQQTPGQGLQFLFEYFSETQRNKGNFPGRFSGRQFSNSRSEMNVSTLELGDSALYLCASSAFRPATNEKLFFGSGTQLSVL.

The CDR3 loop is CASSVSPNLAGAADTQYF. The CDR3 nucleotides are TGTGCCAGCAGCGTAAGCCCCAATCTAGCGGGGGCGGCAGATACGCAGTATTTT. This sequence joins TRBV9 and TRBJ2-3; 10 nucleotides agree with TRBD2. CDR3 length equals 18 residues. Per germline, CDR1 SGDLS and CDR2 YYNGEE. The V and J ends lost 1 base and 4 bases, in that order; junction bases with no gene match: 12.

The genes are TRBV27 and TRBJ2-7, with D unresolved. There are 15 residues in the CDR3. In germline, CDR1 is MNHEY, CDR2 SMNVEV (reference sequence). Trimming pared 0 bases from V and 6 bases from J, leaving 15 bases between. For the CDR3, the DNA is TGTGCCAGCAGTTTATCCGCGGTGCCCTCTTCCGAGCAGTACTTC. This gives the protein CASSLSAVPSSEQYF.

The genes are TRBV9 and TRBJ1-4; 11 nucleotides agree with TRBD1. V was pared by 3 bases and J by 7 bases, with 5 bases of the junction left unmatched. The CDR3 is 15 residues long. Germline V gene lookup returns CDR1 SGDLS and CDR2 YYNGEE. The CDR3 is CASSAMGTGGEKLFF. For the CDR3, the DNA is TGTGCCAGCAGCGCCATGGGGACAGGGGGTGAAAAACTGTTTTTT.

This clone was observed a handful of times. This rearrangement joins TRBV28 to TRBJ2-1; 11 bases align to TRBD1. CDR1 and CDR2 from the germline V gene are MDHEN and SYDVKM. The ends lost 8 bases at V and 2 bases at J; junction bases unmatched: 20. The CDR3 is made up of 20 amino acids. In nucleotides, the CDR3 is TGTGCCAGCCGAAATCCCAGAGCGGGGTCGGGACAGGGGGCCTACAATGAGCAGTTCTTC. This codes for CASRNPRAGSGQGAYNEQFF.